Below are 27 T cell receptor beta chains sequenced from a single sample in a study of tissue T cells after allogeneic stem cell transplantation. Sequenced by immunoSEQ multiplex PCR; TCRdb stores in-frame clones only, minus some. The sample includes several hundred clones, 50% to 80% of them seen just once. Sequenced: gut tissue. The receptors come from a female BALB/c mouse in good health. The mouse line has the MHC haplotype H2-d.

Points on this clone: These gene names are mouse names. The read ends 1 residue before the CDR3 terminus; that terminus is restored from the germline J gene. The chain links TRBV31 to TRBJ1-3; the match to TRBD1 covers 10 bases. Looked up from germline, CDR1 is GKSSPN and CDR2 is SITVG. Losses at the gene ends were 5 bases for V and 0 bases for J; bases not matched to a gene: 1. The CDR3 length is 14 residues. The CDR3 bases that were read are TGTGCCTGGGGGACAGGGGCTTCTGGAAATACGCTCTAT. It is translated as CAWGTGASGNTLY. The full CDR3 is CAWGTGASGNTLYF.

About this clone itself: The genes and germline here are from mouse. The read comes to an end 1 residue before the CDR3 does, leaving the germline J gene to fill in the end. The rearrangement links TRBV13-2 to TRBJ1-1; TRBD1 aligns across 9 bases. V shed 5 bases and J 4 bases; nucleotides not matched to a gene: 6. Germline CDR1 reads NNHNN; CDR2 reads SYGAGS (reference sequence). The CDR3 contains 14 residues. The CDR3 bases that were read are TGTGCCAGCGGAGACCGGGACAGGGTCACAGAAGTCTTC. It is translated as CASGDRDRVTEVF. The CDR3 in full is CASGDRDRVTEVFF.

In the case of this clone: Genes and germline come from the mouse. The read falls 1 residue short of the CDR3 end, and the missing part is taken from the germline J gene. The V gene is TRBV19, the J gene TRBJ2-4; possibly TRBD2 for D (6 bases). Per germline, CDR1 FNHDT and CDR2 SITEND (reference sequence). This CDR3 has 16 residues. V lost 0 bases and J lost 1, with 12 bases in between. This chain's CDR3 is CASSIVWGWGQNTLYF. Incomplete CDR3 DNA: TGTGCCAGCAGTATAGTCTGGGGATGGGGTCAAAACACCTTGTAC. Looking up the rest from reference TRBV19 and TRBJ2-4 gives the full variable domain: GGIITQTPKFLIGQEGQKLTLKCQQNFNHDTMYWYRQDSGKGLRLIYYSITENDLQKGDLSEGYDASREKKSSFSLTVTSAQKNEMAVFLCASSIVWGWGQNTLYFGAGTRLSVL.

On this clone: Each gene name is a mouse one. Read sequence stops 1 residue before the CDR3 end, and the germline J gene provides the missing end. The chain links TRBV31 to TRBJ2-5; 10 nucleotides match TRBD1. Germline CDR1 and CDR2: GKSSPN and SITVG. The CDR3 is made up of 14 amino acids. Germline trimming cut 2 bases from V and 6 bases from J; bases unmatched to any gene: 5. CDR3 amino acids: CAWSGQGEGDTQYF. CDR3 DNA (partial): TGTGCCTGGAGTGGACAGGGGGAAGGGGACACCCAGTAC. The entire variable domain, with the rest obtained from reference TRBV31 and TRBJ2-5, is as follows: AQTIHQWPVAEIKAVGSPLSLGCTIKGKSSPNLYWYWQATGGTLQQLFYSITVGQVESVVQLNLSASRPKDDQFILSTEKLLLSHSGFYLCAWSGQGEGDTQYFGPGTRLLVL.

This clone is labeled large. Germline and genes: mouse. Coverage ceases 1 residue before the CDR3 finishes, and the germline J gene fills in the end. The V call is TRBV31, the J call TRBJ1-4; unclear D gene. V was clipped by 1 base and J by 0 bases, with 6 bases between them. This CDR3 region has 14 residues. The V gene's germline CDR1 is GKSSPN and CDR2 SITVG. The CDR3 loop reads CAWSQRFSNERLFF. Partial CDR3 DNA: TGTGCCTGGAGTCAGAGGTTTTCCAACGAAAGATTATTT.

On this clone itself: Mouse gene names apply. The CDR3 loop is CASSQDRDRGKDTQYF. CDR3 bases read: TGTGCCAGCAGCCAAGACCGGGACAGGGGGAAAGACACCCAGTAC. J is TRBJ2-5 and V is TRBV2; the match to TRBD1 covers 11 bases. The read ends 1 residue early relative to the CDR3; the germline J gene fills the gap. The junction had 3 bases not matched to a gene; V was cut back by 0 bases and J by 4 bases. Per germline, CDR1 LGHNA and CDR2 YSYQKL. There are 16 residues in the CDR3.

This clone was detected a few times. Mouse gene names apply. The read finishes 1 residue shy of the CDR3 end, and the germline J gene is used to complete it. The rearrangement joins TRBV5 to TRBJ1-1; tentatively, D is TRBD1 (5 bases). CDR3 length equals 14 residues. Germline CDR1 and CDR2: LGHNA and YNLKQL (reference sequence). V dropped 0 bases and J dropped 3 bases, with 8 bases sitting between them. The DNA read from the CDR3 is TGTGCCAGCAGCCAAGATTTCAGGGACACAGAAGTCTTC. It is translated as CASSQDFRDTEVF. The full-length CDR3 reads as CASSQDFRDTEVFF.

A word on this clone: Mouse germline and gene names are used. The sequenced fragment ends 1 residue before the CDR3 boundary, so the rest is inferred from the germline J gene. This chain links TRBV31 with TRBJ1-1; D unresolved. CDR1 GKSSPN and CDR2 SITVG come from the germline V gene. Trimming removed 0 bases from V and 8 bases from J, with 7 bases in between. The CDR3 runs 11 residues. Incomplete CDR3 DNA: TGTGCCTGGAGTCTACGCAGGGAAGTCTTC. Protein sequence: CAWSLRREVF. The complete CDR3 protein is CAWSLRREVFF.

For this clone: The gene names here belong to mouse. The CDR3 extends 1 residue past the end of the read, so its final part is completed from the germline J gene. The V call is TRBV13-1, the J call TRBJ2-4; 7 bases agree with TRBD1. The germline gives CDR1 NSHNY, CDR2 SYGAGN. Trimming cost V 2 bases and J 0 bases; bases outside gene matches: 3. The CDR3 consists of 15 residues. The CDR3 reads CASSETGASQNTLYF. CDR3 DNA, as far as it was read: TGTGCCAGCAGTGAAACAGGGGCTAGTCAAAACACCTTGTAC.

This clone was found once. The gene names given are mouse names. The CDR3 loop is CGATRLGTSAETLYF. The sequenced part of the CDR3 DNA is TGTGGTGCTACGAGACTGGGGACTAGTGCAGAAACGCTGTAT. The chain joins TRBV20 to TRBJ2-3; 8 bases map to TRBD2. The CDR3 end is not reached by the read, which stops 1 residue before it; the germline J gene fills it in. Per the germline V gene, CDR1 is GFQATS and CDR2 is STVNSAI. CDR3 size: 15 residues. Trimming removed 4 bases from V and 0 bases from J; junction bases left unmatched: 6.

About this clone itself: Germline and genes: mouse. The sequenced part of the CDR3 DNA is TGTGCCAGCAGTCGGGACTGGGATGAACAGTAC. Protein: CASSRDWDEQY. From start to end, the CDR3 is CASSRDWDEQYF. The rearrangement uses TRBV5 and TRBJ2-7; 9 bases fit TRBD2. The observed sequence ends 1 residue before the CDR3 terminus, with the missing tail filled in from the germline J gene. V dropped 6 bases and J dropped 5; count of bases not matched to a gene: 2. The CDR3 runs 12 residues. In germline, CDR1 is LGHNA, CDR2 YNLKQL (reference sequence).

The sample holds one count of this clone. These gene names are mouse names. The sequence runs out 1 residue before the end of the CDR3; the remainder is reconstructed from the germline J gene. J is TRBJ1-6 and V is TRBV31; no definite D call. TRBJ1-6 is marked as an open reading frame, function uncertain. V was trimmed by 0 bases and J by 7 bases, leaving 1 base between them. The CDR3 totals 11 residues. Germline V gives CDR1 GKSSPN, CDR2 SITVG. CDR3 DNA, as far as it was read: TGTGCCTGGAGTCTAAATTCGCCCCTCTAC. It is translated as CAWSLNSPLY. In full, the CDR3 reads CAWSLNSPLYF.

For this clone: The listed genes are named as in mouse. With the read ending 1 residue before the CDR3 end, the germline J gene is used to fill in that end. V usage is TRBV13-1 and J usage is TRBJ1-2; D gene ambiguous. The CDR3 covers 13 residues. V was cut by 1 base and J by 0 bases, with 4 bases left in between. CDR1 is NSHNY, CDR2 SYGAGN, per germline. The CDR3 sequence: CASSDPTNSDYTF. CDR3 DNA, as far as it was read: TGTGCCAGCAGTGATCCAACAAACTCCGACTACACC.

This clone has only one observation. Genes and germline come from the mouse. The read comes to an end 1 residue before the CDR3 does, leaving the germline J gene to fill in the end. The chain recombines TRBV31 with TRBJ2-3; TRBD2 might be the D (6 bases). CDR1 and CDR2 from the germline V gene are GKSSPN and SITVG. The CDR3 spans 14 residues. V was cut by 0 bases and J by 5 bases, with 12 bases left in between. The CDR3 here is CAWSLRGVGETLYF. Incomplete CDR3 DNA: TGTGCCTGGAGTCTCCGGGGGGTGGGAGAAACGCTGTAT.

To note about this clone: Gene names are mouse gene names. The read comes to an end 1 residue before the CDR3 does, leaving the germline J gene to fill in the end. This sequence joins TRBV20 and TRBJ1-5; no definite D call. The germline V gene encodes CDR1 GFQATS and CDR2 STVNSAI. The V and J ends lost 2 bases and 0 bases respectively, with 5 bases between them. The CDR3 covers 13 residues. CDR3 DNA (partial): TGTGGTGCTAGGAAAAATAACAACCAGGCTCCGCTT. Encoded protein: CGARKNNNQAPL. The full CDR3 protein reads CGARKNNNQAPLF.

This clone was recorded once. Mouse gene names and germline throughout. The chain's CDR3 is CASSRDWDTGQLYF. CDR3 DNA, as far as it was read: TGTGCCAGCAGCCGGGACTGGGACACCGGGCAGCTCTAC. The V gene is TRBV2, the J gene TRBJ2-2, with 9 nucleotides matching TRBD2. The CDR3 end falls 1 residue outside the read, so it is completed with the germline J gene. The V and J ends lost 4 bases and 3 bases, in that order; junction bases with no gene match: 0. Germline-derived CDR1 and CDR2 are LGHNA and YSYQKL. The CDR3 runs 14 residues.

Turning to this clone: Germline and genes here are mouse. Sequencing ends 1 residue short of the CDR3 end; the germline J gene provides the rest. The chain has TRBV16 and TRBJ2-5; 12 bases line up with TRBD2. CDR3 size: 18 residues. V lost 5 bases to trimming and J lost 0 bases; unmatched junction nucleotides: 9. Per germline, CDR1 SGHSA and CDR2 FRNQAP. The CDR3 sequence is CASSAGTGGPHNQDTQYF. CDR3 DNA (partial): TGTGCAAGCAGCGCCGGGACTGGGGGGCCCCATAACCAAGACACCCAGTAC.

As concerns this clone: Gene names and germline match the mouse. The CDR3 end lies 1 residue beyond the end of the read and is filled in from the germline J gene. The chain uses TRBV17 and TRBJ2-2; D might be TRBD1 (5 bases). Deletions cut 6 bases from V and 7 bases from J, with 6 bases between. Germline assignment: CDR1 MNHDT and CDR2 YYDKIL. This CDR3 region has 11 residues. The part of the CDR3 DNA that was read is TGTGCTAGCAGCAGGGACGGGCAGCTCTAC. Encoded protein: CASSRDGQLY. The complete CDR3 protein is CASSRDGQLYF.

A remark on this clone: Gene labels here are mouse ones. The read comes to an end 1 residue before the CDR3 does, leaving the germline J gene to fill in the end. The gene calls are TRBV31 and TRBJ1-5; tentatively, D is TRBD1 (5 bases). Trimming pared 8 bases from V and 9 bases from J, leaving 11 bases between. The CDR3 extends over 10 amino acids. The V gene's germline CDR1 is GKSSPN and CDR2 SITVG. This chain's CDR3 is CARQRPAPLF. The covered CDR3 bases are TGTGCCCGACAGAGGCCGGCTCCGCTT.

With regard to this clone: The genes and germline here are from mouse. CDR3 DNA, as far as it was read: TGTGCCAGCTCTCTCGACCCCAACACAGAAGTCTTC. It yields the protein CASSLDPNTEVF. In full, the CDR3 reads CASSLDPNTEVFF. The V call is TRBV12-1, the J call TRBJ1-1; unclear D gene. The CDR3 end lies 1 residue beyond the end of the read and is filled in from the germline J gene. With 0 bases removed from V and 2 bases from J, the gap between germline ends came to 6 bases. Per the germline V gene, CDR1 is SGHSN and CDR2 is HYEKVE. The CDR3 is 13 residues long.

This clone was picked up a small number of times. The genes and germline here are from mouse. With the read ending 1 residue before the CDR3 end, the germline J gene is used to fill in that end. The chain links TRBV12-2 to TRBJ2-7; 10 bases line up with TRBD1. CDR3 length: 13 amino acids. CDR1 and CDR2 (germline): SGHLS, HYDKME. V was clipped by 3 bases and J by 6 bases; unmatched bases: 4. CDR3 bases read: TGTGCCAGCTCTTCCGGGACAGGGGTTGAACAGTAC. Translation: CASSSGTGVEQY. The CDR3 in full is CASSSGTGVEQYF.

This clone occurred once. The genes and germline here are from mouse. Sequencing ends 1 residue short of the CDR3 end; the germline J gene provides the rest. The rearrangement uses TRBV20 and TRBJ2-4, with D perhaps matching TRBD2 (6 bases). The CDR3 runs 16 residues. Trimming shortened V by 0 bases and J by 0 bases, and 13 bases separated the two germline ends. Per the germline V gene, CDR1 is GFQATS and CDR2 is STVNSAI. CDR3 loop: CGARDGSGASQNTLYF. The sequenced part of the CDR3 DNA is TGTGGTGCTAGGGATGGGTCTGGGGCTAGTCAAAACACCTTGTAC.

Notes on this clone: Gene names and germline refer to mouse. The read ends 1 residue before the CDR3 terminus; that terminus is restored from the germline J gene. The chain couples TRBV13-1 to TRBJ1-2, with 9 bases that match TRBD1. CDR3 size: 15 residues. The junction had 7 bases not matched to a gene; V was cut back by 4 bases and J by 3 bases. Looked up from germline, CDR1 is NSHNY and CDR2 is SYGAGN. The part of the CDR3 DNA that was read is TGTGCCAGCAGTTCCCCGGGACAGGGCGACTCCGACTACACC. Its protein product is CASSSPGQGDSDYT. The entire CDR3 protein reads CASSSPGQGDSDYTF.

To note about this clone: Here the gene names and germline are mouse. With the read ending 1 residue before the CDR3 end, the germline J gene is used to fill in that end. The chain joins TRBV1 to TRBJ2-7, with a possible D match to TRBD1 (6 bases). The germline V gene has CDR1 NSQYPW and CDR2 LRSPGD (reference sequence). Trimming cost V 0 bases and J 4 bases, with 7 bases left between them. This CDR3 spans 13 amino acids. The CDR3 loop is CTCSADGQYEQYF. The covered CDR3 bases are TGCACCTGCAGTGCAGATGGACAGTATGAACAGTAC.

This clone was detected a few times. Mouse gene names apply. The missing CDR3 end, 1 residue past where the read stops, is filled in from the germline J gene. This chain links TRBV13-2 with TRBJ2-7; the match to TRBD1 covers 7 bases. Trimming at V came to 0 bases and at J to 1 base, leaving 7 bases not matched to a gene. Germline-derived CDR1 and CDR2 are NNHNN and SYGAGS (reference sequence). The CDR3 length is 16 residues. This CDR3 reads CASGDASQGESYEQYF. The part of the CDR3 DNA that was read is TGTGCCAGCGGTGATGCGTCGCAGGGGGAGTCCTATGAACAGTAC.

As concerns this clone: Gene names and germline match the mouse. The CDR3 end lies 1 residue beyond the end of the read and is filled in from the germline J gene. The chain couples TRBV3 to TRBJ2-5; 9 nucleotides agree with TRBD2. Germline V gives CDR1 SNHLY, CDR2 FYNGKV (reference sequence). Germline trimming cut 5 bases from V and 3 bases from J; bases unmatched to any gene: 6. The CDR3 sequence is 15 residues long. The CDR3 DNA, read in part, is TGTGCCAGCAGCCGTTCGGACTGGGGACAAGACACCCAGTAC. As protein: CASSRSDWGQDTQY. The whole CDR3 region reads CASSRSDWGQDTQYF.

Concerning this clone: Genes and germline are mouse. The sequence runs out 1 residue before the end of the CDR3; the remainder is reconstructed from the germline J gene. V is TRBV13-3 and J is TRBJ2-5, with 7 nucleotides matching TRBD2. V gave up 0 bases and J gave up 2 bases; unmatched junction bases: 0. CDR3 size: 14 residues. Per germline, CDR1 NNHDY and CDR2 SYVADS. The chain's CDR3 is CASSDGGGQDTQYF. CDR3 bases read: TGTGCCAGCAGTGATGGGGGGGGCCAAGACACCCAGTAC.